This T cell receptor (beta chain) derives from a study of cytomegalovirus exposure and HLA in healthy donors. On this clone: What it binds is unknown.

This CDR3 region has 13 residues. CDR1 SEHNR and CDR2 FQNEAQ come from the germline V gene (reference sequence). Trimming took 5 bases from V and 6 from J, leaving 11 bases between them. Overall study results and limits: The majority of TCR sequences were rare, yet some public TCRs appeared in many donors. It was approximately 170 TCR beta chains that were listed as cytomegalovirus-associated. According to a later analysis, TCR clusters from the first cohort tended to co-occur in the 110 or so validation repertoires.

The method was immunoSEQ multiplex PCR; TCRdb's version includes in-frame clones alone and lacks a portion of them. The table shows some 67,000 clones, with approximately 94% occurring only once. The donors formed part of the approximately 130-subject validation cohort, distinct from the approximately 670-subject first cohort. The chain recombines TRBV7-9 with TRBJ1-5; a weak D match, TRBD1 (5 bases). This clonotype was obtained from a woman younger than 35 in good health and CMV-seronegative. Specimen: PBMCs. The CDR3 DNA is TGTGCCAGCAGCCCCGGGGGTGCTCAGCCCCAGCATTTT. Amino acids: CASSPGGAQPQHF.